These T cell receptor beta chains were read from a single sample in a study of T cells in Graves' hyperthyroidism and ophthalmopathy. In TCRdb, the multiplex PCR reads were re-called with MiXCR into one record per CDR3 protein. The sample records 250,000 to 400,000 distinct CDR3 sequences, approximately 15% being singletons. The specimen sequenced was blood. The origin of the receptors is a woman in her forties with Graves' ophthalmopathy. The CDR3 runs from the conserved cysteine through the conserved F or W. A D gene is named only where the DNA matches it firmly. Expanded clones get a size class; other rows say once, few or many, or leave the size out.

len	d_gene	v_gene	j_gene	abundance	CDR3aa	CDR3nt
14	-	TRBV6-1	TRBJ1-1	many	CASSSQDRNTEAFF	TGTGCCAGCAGTTCCCAGGACAGGAACACTGAAGCTTTCTTT
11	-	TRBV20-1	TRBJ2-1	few	CSPWPYNEQFF	TGCAGCCCGTGGCCCTACAATGAGCAGTTCTTC
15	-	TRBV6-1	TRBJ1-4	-	CASSLRGLTNEKLFF	TGTGCCAGCAGTCTCAGAGGACTGACTAATGAAAAACTGTTTTTT
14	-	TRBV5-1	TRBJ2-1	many	CASTIGTGNNEQFF	TGCGCCAGCACAATCGGGACTGGAAACAATGAGCAGTTCTTC
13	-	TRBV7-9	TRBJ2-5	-	CASSLNWAETQYF	TGTGCCAGCAGCTTAAACTGGGCGGAGACCCAGTACTTC
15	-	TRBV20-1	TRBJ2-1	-	CSARKGTGPSYEQFF	TGCAGTGCTAGAAAGGGAACGGGCCCATCCTACGAGCAGTTCTTC
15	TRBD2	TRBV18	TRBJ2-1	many	CASSPRLAGVVEQFF	TGTGCCAGCTCACCGCGACTAGCGGGAGTGGTTGAGCAGTTCTTC
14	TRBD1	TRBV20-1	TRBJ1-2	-	CSARPGTANYGYTF	TGCAGTGCTAGACCTGGGACAGCTAACTATGGCTACACCTTC
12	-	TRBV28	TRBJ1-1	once	CATLGVNTEAFF	TGTGCCACCCTGGGGGTCAACACTGAAGCTTTCTTT
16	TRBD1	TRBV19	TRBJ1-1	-	CASRNTGGSVNTEAFF	TGTGCCAGTAGGAATACAGGGGGCTCGGTGAACACTGAAGCTTTCTTT
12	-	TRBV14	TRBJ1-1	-	CASSQGFEGQIF	TGTGCCAGCAGCCAAGGGTTCGAAGGGCAGATCTTT
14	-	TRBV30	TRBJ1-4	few	CAWRPGARSEKLFF	TGTGCCTGGAGACCGGGGGCGCGGAGTGAAAAACTGTTTTTT
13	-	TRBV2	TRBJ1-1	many	CASKGAMNTEAFF	TGTGCCAGCAAGGGAGCCATGAACACTGAAGCTTTCTTT
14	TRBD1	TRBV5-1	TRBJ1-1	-	CASSTAGGNTEAFF	TGCGCCAGCAGCACCGCAGGGGGCAACACTGAAGCTTTCTTT
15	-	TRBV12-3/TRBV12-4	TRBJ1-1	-	CASSGRGGGNTEAFF	TGTGCCAGCAGTGGGAGGGGAGGAGGGAACACTGAAGCTTTCTTT
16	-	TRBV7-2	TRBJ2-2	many	CASSSRSGGNTGELFF	TGTGCCAGCAGCTCCCGGTCCGGGGGGAACACCGGGGAGCTGTTTTTT
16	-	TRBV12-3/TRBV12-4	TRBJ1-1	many	CASSSRDAVEGTEAFF	TGTGCCAGCAGTAGCCGGGACGCAGTGGAGGGGACTGAAGCTTTCTTT
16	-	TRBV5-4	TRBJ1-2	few	CASSKGLTANDYGYTF	TGTGCCAGCAGCAAGGGACTGACGGCGAATGACTATGGCTACACCTTC
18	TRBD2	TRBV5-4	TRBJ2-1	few	CASSSLTRLAGGDNEQFF	TGTGCCAGCAGCTCACTGACACGACTAGCGGGGGGGGACAATGAGCAGTTCTTC
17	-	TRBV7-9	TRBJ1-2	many	CASSPVLGAEGNYGYTF	TGTGCCAGCAGCCCAGTCCTGGGGGCAGAGGGTAACTATGGCTACACCTTC
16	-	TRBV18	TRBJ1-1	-	CASSRGRQGMNTEAFF	TGTGCCAGCTCACGAGGGCGGCAGGGGATGAACACTGAAGCTTTCTTT
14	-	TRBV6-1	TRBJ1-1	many	CASSYALGVTEAFF	TGTGCCAGCAGTTACGCTCTTGGGGTTACTGAAGCTTTCTTT
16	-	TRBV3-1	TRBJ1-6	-	CASSRGRDFKRSPLHF	TGTGCCAGCAGCCGCGGCCGGGACTTTAAGCGTTCACCCCTCCACTTT
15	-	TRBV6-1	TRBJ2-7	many	CASSEAFAGTYEQYF	TGTGCCAGCAGTGAAGCGTTCGCCGGAACCTACGAGCAGTACTTC
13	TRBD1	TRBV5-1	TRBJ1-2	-	CASSLTGEGGYTF	TGCGCCAGCAGCTTGACAGGGGAAGGTGGCTACACCTTC
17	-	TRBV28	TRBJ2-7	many	CASMVASPGKSSYEQYF	TGTGCCAGCATGGTCGCTTCTCCGGGAAAAAGCTCCTACGAGCAGTACTTC
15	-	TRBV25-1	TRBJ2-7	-	CASTGLFGNIYEQYF	TGTGCCAGCACTGGGTTATTCGGTAACATTTACGAGCAGTACTTC
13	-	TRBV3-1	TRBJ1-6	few	CASSQGRNSPLHF	TGTGCCAGCAGCCAAGGGCGGAATTCACCCCTCCACTTT
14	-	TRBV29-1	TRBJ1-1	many	CSVVGGQRTLEAFF	TGCAGCGTTGTAGGTGGGCAGCGCACGCTGGAAGCTTTCTTT
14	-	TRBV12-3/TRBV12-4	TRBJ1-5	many	CASARDTGNQPQHF	TGTGCCAGCGCAAGGGACACTGGCAATCAGCCCCAGCATTTT
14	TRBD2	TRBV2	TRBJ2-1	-	CATSWASGGVDWFF	TGTGCCACCAGTTGGGCTAGCGGGGGGGTAGATTGGTTCTTC
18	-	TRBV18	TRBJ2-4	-	CASSPSLGRGRKENIQYF	TGTGCCAGCTCACCCTCCCTGGGGAGGGGGCGCAAGGAAAACATTCAGTACTTC
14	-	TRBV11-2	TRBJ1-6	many	CASSSGRAGSPLHF	TGTGCCAGCAGCTCCGGCAGGGCCGGTTCACCCCTCCACTTT